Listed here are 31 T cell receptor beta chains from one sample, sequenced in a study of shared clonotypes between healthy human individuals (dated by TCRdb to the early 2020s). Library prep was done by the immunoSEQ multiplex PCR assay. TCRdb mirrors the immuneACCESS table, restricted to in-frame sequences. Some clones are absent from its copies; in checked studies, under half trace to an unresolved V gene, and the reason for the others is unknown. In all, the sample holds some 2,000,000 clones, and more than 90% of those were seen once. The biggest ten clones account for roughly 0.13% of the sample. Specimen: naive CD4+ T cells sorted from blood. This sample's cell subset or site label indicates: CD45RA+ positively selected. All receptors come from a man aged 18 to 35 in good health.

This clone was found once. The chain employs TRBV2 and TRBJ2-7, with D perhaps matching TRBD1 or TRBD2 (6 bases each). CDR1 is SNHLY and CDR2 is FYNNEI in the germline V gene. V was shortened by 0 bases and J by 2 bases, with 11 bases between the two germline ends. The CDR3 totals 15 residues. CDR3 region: CASSEASGATYEQYF. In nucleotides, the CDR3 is TGTGCCAGCAGTGAAGCGTCGGGGGCGACCTACGAGCAGTACTTC.

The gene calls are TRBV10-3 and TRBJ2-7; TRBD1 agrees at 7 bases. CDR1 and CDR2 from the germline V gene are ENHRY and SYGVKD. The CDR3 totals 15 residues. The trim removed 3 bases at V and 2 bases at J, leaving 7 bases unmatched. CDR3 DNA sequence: TGTGCCATCAGTGATCTCCGGGACAGACCCTACGAGCAGTACTTC. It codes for CAISDLRDRPYEQYF.

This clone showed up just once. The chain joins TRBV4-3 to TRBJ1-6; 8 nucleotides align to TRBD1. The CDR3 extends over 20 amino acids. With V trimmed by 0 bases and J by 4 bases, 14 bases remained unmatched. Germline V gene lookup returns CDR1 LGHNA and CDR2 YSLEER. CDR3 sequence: CASSQEVDRVKPLYNSPLHF. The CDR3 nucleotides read TGCGCCAGCAGCCAAGAAGTGGACAGGGTGAAACCCCTTTATAATTCACCCCTCCACTTT.

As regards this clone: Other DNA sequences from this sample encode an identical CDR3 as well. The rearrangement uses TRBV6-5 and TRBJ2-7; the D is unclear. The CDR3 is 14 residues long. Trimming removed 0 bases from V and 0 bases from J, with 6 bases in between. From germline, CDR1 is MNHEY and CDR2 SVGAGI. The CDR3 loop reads CASSYSQVSYEQYF. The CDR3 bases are TGTGCCAGCAGTTACTCCCAGGTCTCCTACGAGCAGTACTTC.

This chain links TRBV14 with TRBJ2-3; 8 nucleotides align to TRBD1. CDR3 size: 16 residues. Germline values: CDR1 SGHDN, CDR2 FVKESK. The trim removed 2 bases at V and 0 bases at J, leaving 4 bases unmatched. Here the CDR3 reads CASSQYRGSSTDTQYF. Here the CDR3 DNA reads TGTGCCAGCAGCCAATACAGGGGGTCTAGCACAGATACGCAGTATTTT.

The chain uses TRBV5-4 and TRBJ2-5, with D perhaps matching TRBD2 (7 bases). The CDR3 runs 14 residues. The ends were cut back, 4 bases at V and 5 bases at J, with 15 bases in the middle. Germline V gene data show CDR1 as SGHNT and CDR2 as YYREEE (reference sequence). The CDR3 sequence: CASSTWGGGETQYF. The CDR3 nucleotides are TGTGCCAGCAGCACCTGGGGGGGCGGGGAGACCCAGTACTTC.

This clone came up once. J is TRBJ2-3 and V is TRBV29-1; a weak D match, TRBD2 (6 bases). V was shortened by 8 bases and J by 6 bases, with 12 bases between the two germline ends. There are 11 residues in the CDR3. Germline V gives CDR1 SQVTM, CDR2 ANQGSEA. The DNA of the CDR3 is TGCAGCCCCCTCCGGGGGGATACGCAGTATTTT. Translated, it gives CSPLRGDTQYF.

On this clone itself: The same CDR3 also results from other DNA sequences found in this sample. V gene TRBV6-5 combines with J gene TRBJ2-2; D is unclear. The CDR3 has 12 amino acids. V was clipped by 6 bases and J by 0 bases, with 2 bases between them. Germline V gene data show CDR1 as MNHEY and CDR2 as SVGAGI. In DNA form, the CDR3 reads TGTGCCAGCAGGGCGAACACCGGGGAGCTGTTTTTT. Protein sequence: CASRANTGELFF.

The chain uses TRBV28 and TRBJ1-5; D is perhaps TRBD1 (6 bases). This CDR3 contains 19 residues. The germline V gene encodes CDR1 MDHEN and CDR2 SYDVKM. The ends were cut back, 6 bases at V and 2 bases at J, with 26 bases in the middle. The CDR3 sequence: CASSPEVGGQGLRNQPQHF. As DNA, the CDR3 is TGTGCCAGCAGCCCTGAGGTGGGGGGCCAGGGATTGCGCAATCAGCCCCAGCATTTT.

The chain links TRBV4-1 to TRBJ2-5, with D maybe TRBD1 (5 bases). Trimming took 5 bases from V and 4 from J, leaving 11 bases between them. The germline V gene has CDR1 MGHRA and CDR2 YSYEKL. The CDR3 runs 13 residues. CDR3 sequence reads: CASSSLQGETQYF. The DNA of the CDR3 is TGCGCCAGCAGCAGCCTGCAGGGAGAGACCCAGTACTTC.

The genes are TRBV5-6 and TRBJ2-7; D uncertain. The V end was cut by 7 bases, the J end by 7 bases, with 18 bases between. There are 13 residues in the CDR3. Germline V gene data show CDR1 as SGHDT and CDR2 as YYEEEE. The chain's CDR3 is CASHKDPLREQYF. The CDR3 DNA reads TGTGCCAGCCACAAAGACCCTTTGAGGGAGCAGTACTTC.

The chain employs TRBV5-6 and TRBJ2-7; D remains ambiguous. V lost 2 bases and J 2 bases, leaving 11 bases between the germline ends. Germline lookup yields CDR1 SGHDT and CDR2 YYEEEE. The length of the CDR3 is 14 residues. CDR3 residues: CASSFQGLTYEQYF. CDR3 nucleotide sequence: TGTGCCAGCAGCTTCCAAGGGCTAACCTACGAGCAGTACTTC.

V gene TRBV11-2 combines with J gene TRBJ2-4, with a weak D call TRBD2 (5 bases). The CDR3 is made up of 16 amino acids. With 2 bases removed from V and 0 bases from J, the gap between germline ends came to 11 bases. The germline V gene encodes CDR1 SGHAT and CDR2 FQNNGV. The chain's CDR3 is CASSLWLAVAKNIQYF. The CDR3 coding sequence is TGTGCCAGCAGCTTATGGCTAGCTGTAGCCAAAAACATTCAGTACTTC. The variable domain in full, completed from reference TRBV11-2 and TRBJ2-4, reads EAGVAQSPRYKIIEKRQSVAFWCNPISGHATLYWYQQILGQGPKLLIQFQNNGVVDDSQLPKDRFSAERLKGVDSTLKIQPAKLEDSAVYLCASSLWLAVAKNIQYFGAGTRLSVL.

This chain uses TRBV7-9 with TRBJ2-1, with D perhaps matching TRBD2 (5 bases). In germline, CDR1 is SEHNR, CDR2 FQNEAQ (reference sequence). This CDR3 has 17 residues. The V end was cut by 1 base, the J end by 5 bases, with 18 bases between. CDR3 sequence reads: CASSLVSWERVHNEQFF. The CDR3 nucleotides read TGTGCCAGCAGCTTAGTGTCGTGGGAGAGGGTGCACAATGAGCAGTTCTTC.

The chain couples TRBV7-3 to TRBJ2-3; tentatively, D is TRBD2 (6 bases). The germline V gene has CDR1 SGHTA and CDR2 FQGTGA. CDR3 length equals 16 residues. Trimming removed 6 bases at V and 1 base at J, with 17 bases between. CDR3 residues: CASSPTGGVGTDTQYF. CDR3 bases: TGTGCCAGCAGTCCAACCGGGGGTGTCGGCACAGATACGCAGTATTTT.

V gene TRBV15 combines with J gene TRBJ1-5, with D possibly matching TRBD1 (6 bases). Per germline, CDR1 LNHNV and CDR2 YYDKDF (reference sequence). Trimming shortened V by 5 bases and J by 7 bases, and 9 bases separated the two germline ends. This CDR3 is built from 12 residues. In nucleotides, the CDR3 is TGTGCCACCAGCGAGCAGGGGCAGCCCCAGCATTTT. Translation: CATSEQGQPQHF. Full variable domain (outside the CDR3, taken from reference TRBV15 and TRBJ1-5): DAMVIQNPRYQVTQFGKPVTLSCSQTLNHNVMYWYQQKSSQAPKLLFHYYDKDFNNEADTPDNFQSRRPNTSFCFLDIRSPGLGDTAMYLCATSEQGQPQHFGDGTRLSIL.

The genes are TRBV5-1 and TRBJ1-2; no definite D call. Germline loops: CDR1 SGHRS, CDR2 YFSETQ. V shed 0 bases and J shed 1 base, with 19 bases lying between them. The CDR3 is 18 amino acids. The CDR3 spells CASSLDGLVPPYNYGYTF. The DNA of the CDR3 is TGCGCCAGCAGCTTGGACGGTTTGGTGCCCCCCTATAACTATGGCTACACCTTC. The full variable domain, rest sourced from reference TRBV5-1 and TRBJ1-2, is KAGVTQTPRYLIKTRGQQVTLSCSPISGHRSVSWYQQTPGQGLQFLFEYFSETQRNKGNFPGRFSGRQFSNSRSEMNVSTLELGDSALYLCASSLDGLVPPYNYGYTFGSGTRLTVV.

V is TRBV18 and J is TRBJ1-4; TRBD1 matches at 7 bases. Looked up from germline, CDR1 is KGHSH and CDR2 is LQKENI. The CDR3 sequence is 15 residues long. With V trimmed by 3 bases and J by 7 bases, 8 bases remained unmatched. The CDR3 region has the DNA TGTGCCAGCTCACCGCGACAGGGAGAAATTGAAAAACTGTTTTTT. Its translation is CASSPRQGEIEKLFF.

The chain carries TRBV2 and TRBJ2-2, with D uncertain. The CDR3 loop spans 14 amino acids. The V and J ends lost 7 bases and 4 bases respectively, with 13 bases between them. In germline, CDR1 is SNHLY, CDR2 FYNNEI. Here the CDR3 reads CASIWQEFTGELFF. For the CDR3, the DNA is TGTGCCAGCATCTGGCAGGAATTCACCGGGGAGCTGTTTTTT.

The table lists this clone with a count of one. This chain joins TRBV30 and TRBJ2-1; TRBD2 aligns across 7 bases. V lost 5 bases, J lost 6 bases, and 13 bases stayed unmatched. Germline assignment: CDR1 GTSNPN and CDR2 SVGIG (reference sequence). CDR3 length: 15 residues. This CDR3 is CAWAMPGLLGNEQFF. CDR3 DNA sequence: TGTGCCTGGGCAATGCCGGGACTATTGGGCAATGAGCAGTTCTTC.

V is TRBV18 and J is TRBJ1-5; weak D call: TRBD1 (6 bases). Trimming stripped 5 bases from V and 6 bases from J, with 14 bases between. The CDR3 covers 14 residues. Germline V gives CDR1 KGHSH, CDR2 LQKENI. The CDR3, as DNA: TGTGCCAGCTCATCGGACAGCCCGCGTCAGCCCCAGCATTTT. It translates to CASSSDSPRQPQHF.

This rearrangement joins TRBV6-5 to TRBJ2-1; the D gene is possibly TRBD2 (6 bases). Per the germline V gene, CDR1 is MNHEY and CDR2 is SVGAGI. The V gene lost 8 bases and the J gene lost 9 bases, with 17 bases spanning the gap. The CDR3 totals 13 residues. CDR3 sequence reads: CASGRPEGSEQFF. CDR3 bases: TGTGCCAGCGGTAGGCCGGAGGGGAGTGAGCAGTTCTTC.

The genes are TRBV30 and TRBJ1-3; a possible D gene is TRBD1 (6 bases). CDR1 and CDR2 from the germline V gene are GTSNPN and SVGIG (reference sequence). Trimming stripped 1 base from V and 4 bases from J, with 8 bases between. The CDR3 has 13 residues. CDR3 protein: CAWSADRGNTIYF. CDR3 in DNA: TGTGCCTGGAGTGCCGACAGGGGAAACACCATATATTTT.

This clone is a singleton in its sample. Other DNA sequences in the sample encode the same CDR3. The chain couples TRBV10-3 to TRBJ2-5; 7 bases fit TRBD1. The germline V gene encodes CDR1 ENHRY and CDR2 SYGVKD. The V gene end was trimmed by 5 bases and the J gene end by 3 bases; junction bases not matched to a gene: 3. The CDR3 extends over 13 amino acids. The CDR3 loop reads CAISPGTEETQYF. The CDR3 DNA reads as TGTGCCATCAGTCCCGGGACAGAAGAGACCCAGTACTTC.

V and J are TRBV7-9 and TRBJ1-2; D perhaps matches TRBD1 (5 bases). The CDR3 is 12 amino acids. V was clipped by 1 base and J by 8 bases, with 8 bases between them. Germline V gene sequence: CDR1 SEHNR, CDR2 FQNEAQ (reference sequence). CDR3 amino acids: CASSLVQVGYTF. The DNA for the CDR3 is TGTGCCAGCAGCTTAGTACAGGTCGGCTACACCTTC. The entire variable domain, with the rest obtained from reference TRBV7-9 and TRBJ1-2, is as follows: DTGVSQNPRHKITKRGQNVTFRCDPISEHNRLYWYRQTLGQGPEFLTYFQNEAQLEKSRLLSDRFSAERPKGSFSTLEIQRTEQGDSAMYLCASSLVQVGYTFGSGTRLTVV.

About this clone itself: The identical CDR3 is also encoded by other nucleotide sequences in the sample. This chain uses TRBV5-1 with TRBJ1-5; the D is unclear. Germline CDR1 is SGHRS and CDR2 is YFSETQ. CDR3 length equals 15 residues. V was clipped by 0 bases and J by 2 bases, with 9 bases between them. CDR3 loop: CASSLDGEGNQPQHF. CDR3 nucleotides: TGCGCCAGCAGCTTGGACGGGGAAGGCAATCAGCCCCAGCATTTT.

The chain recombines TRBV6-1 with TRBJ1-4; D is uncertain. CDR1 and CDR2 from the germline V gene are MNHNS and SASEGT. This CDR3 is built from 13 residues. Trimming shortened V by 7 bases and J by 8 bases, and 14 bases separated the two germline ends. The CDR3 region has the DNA TGTGCCAGCACTTCCCGGGCCAACGAAAAACTGTTTTTT. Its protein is CASTSRANEKLFF.

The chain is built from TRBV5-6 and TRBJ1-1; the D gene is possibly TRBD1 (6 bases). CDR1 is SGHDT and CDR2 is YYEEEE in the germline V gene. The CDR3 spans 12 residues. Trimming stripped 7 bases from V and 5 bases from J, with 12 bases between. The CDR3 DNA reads TGTGCCAGCTTCAGGGGAACAACTGAAGCTTTCTTT. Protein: CASFRGTTEAFF.

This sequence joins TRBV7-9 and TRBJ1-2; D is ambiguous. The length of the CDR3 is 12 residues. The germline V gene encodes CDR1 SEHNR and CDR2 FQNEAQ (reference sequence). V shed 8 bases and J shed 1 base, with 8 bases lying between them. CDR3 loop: CASGQDNYGYTF. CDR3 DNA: TGTGCCAGCGGGCAGGATAACTATGGCTACACCTTC.

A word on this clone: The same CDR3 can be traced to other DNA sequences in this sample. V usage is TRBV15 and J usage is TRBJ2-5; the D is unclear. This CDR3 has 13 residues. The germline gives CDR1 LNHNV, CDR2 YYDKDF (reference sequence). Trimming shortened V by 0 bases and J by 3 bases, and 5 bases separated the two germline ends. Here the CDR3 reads CATSRDLEETQYF. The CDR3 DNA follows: TGTGCCACCAGCAGAGACCTGGAAGAGACCCAGTACTTC.

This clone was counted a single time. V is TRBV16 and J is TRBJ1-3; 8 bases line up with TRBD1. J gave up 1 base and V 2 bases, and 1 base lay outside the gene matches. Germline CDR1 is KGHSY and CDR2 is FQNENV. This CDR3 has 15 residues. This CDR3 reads CASSQRTGSGNTIYF. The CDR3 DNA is TGTGCCAGCAGCCAACGGACAGGGTCTGGAAACACCATATATTTT.